Below, 14 T cell receptor beta chains from the same sample are listed, as sequenced in a study of T cell responses to AZD1222 COVID-19 vaccine. Clones were read by immunoSEQ multiplex PCR, and TCRdb kept only the in-frame ones, dropping some. The sample yields fewer than 300,000 clones, approximately 95% seen once. The sample was peripheral blood, taken on day 0 of AZD1222 vaccination. These receptors were collected from an adult in good health.

CDR3 loop: CAISEDRVYEQYF. Written as DNA, the CDR3 is TGTGCCATCAGTGAAGACAGGGTTTACGAGCAGTACTTC. This sequence joins TRBV10-3 and TRBJ2-7; 7 bases map to TRBD1. V gave up 3 bases and J gave up 4 bases; unmatched junction bases: 3. Per the germline V gene, CDR1 is ENHRY and CDR2 is SYGVKD. The CDR3 spans 13 residues.

This chain links TRBV5-1 with TRBJ2-5; unclear D gene. The CDR3 runs 14 residues. Trimming pared 0 bases from V and 3 bases from J, leaving 9 bases between. Germline V gene sequence: CDR1 SGHRS, CDR2 YFSETQ. The CDR3 protein is CASSLVPSEETQYF. CDR3 sequence (DNA): TGCGCCAGCAGCTTGGTACCCTCCGAAGAGACCCAGTACTTC.

This clone was seen only once. The chain couples TRBV9 to TRBJ1-6; 9 bases fit TRBD1. J lost 5 bases, V lost 3 bases, and 3 bases had no gene match. The CDR3 covers 15 residues. Germline-derived CDR1 and CDR2 are SGDLS and YYNGEE. CDR3 coding DNA: TGTGCCAGCAGCGGGGGGACAGGGAATAATTCACCCCTCCACTTT. It specifies CASSGGTGNNSPLHF.

The chain recombines TRBV30 with TRBJ1-2; D remains ambiguous. Germline CDR1 is GTSNPN and CDR2 is SVGIG (reference sequence). The CDR3 runs 12 residues. The V end was cut by 1 base, the J end by 8 bases, with 11 bases between. The CDR3 DNA is TGTGCCTGGAGTGGGCGGGCCGAAGGCTACACCTTC. Translated: CAWSGRAEGYTF.

The rearrangement joins TRBV6-5 to TRBJ2-5, with 9 bases fitting TRBD1. V was clipped by 5 bases and J by 4 bases; unmatched bases: 5. CDR3 length equals 14 residues. Germline values: CDR1 MNHEY, CDR2 SVGAGI. CDR3 loop: CASSLDRGRETQYF. The CDR3 nucleotides are TGTGCCAGCAGTCTGGACAGGGGTCGAGAGACCCAGTACTTC.

This chain connects TRBV24-1 to TRBJ1-2; the D gene is possibly TRBD1 (5 bases). The CDR3 sequence is 14 residues long. In germline, CDR1 is KGHDR, CDR2 SFDVKD. Trimming removed 3 bases at V and 6 bases at J, with 13 bases between. CDR3 residues: CATSDAAGADGYTF. Here the CDR3 DNA reads TGTGCCACCAGTGATGCAGCCGGGGCCGATGGCTACACCTTC.

This clone was found a few times. The rearrangement joins TRBV2 to TRBJ2-7; no firm D call. The CDR3 extends over 11 amino acids. V gave up 2 bases and J gave up 2 bases, with 1 base separating them. Germline V gene data show CDR1 as SNHLY and CDR2 as FYNNEI. For the CDR3, the DNA is TGTGCCAGCAGTGAAACCTACGAGCAGTACTTC. Residues: CASSETYEQYF. Full variable domain (remainder filled in from reference TRBV2 and TRBJ2-7): EPEVTQTPSHQVTQMGQEVILRCVPISNHLYFYWYRQILGQKVEFLVSFYNNEISEKSEIFDDQFSVERPDGSNFTLKIRSTKLEDSAMYFCASSETYEQYFGPGTRLTVT.

This clone came up a few times. This chain links TRBV5-4 with TRBJ1-1, with D possibly matching TRBD1 (6 bases). V was cut by 1 base and J by 3 bases, with 25 bases left in between. Germline values: CDR1 SGHNT, CDR2 YYREEE (reference sequence). The CDR3 loop spans 19 amino acids. CDR3 residues: CASSLLQRTGWGVDTEAFF. CDR3 sequence (DNA): TGTGCCAGCAGCTTGTTACAAAGAACAGGGTGGGGTGTTGACACTGAAGCTTTCTTT.

This chain uses TRBV2 with TRBJ2-2; 7 nucleotides align to TRBD1. CDR1 and CDR2 from the germline V gene are SNHLY and FYNNEI. This CDR3 region has 15 residues. The V and J ends lost 6 bases and 4 bases, in that order; junction bases with no gene match: 8. DNA for the CDR3: TGTGCCAGCAGGACAGACAGGGCAGGCACCGGGGAGCTGTTTTTT. Its translation is CASRTDRAGTGELFF.

The genes are TRBV5-1 and TRBJ1-1; D ambiguous. Deletions cut 3 bases from V and 6 bases from J, with 21 bases between. Per the germline V gene, CDR1 is SGHRS and CDR2 is YFSETQ. The CDR3 totals 16 residues. The DNA for the CDR3 is TGCGCCAGCAGCTCTTACGGATTCCAACAGAGGGCTGAAGCTTTCTTT. Translation: CASSSYGFQQRAEAFF. The whole variable domain, remainder taken from reference TRBV5-1 and TRBJ1-1, is KAGVTQTPRYLIKTRGQQVTLSCSPISGHRSVSWYQQTPGQGLQFLFEYFSETQRNKGNFPGRFSGRQFSNSRSEMNVSTLELGDSALYLCASSSYGFQQRAEAFFGQGTRLTVV.

The V and J genes are TRBV27 and TRBJ1-5; TRBD1 is a possible D gene (5 bases). The CDR3 has 14 amino acids. V gave up 5 bases and J gave up 4 bases, with 12 bases separating them. Germline CDR1 reads MNHEY; CDR2 reads SMNVEV (reference sequence). The CDR3 region has the DNA TGTGCCAGCAGTATGGGGCCCCAGAATCAGCCCCAGCATTTT. This encodes CASSMGPQNQPQHF.

The V call is TRBV24-1, the J call TRBJ1-3; D remains ambiguous. Trimming left V 3 bases short and J 4 bases short, with 3 bases between. Germline V gives CDR1 KGHDR, CDR2 SFDVKD. CDR3 size: 12 residues. CDR3 in amino acids: CATSDVGNTIYF. The CDR3 DNA follows: TGTGCCACCAGTGATGTCGGAAACACCATATATTTT.

CDR3 DNA sequence: TGTGCCACCAGCAGACGACAAGGGGGTGGAGATACGCAGTATTTT. Translated, it gives CATSRRQGGGDTQYF. The chain carries TRBV15 and TRBJ2-3; D might be TRBD1 (6 bases). Germline lookup yields CDR1 LNHNV and CDR2 YYDKDF (reference sequence). Deletions cut 2 bases from V and 5 bases from J, with 14 bases between. The CDR3 is 15 residues long.

This clone was observed a single time. The chain is built from TRBV27 and TRBJ1-2; D is possibly TRBD1 (5 bases). V lost 5 bases, J lost 8 bases, and 21 bases lay in between. Germline V gene lookup returns CDR1 MNHEY and CDR2 SMNVEV (reference sequence). The CDR3 contains 15 residues. The CDR3 protein is CASSPGRQTEGGYTF. As DNA, the CDR3 is TGTGCCAGCAGTCCGGGGAGACAGACGGAAGGGGGCTACACCTTC.